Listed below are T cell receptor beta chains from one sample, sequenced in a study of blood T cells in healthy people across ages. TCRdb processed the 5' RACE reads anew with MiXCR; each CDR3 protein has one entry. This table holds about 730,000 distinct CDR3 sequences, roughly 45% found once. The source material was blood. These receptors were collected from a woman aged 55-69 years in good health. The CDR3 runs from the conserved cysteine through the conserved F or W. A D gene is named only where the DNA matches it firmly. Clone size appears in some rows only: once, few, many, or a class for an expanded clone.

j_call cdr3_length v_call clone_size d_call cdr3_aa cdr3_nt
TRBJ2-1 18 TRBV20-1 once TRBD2 CSGTLGGGGRAFHNEQFF TGCAGTGGGACGCTTGGGGGTGGCGGGAGGGCCTTCCACAATGAGCAGTTCTTC
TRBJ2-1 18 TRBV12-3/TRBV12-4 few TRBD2 CASSTGTSGRFVYNEQFF TGTGCCAGCAGTACCGGGACTAGCGGGAGGTTCGTCTACAATGAGCAGTTCTTC
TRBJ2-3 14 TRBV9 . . CASSESHSADTQYF TGTGCCAGCAGCGAATCACACAGCGCAGATACGCAGTATTTT
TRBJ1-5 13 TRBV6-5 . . CASNGQQNQPQHF TGTGCCAGCAATGGACAGCAAAATCAGCCCCAGCATTTT
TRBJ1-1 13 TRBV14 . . CAGTQTMNTEAFF TGTGCCGGCACCCAAACAATGAACACTGAAGCTTTCTTT
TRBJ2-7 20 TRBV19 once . CASSDSGAQGRPEEYNEQYF TGTGCCAGTAGTGATTCGGGGGCCCAAGGCCGTCCGGAGGAATACAATGAGCAGTACTTC
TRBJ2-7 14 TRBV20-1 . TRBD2 CSASLAGRSYEQYF TGCAGTGCTAGCCTAGCGGGGAGGTCCTACGAGCAGTACTTC
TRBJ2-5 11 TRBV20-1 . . CSAPGPGEQYF TGCAGTGCCCCGGGGCCCGGGGAGCAGTACTTC
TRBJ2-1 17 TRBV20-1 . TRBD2 CSARAPSGRAGFNEQFF TGCAGTGCTAGAGCCCCTAGCGGGAGGGCCGGTTTCAATGAGCAGTTCTTC
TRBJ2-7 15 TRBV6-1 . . CASSVAQGGYNEQYF TGTGCCAGCAGTGTGGCACAGGGGGGGTACAATGAGCAGTACTTC
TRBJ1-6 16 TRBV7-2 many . CASSWPGAGVNSPLHF TGTGCCAGCAGCTGGCCCGGGGCAGGGGTTAATTCACCCCTCCACTTT
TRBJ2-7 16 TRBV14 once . CASSQDRRPSAYEQYF TGTGCCAGCAGCCAAGATCGACGGCCTTCGGCCTACGAGCAGTACTTC
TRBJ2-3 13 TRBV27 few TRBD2 CASTSLAPDTQYF TGTGCCAGCACCTCACTAGCGCCAGATACGCAGTATTTT
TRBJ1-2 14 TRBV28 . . CASRAPTMVHGYTF TGTGCCAGCAGGGCCCCCACAATGGTACATGGCTACACCTTC
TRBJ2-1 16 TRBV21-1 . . CACSPPGPPTYTEQFF TGTGCCTGCAGTCCCCCGGGACCCCCTACATACACTGAGCAGTTCTTC
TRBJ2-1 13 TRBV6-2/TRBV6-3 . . CASRLTGDCEQFF TGTGCCAGCAGACTCACAGGGGACTGTGAGCAGTTCTTC
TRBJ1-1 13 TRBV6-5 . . CASSYSENTEAFF TGTGCCAGCAGTTACTCGGAGAACACTGAAGCTTTCTTT
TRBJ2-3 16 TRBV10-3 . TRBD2 CAISDPLAGVTNMQYF TGTGCCATCAGTGACCCCCTAGCGGGGGTCACAAATATGCAGTATTTT